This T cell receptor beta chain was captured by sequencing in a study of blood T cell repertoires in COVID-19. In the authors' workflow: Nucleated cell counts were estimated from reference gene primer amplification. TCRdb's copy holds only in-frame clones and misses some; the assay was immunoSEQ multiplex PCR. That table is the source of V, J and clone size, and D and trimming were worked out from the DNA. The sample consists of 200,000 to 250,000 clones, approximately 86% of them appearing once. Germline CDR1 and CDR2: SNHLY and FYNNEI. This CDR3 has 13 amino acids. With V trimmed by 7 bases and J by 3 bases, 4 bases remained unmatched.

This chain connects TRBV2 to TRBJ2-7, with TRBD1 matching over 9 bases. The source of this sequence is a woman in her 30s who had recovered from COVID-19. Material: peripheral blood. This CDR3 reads CASISDRGYEQYF. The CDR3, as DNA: TGTGCCAGCATCTCGGACAGGGGCTACGAGCAGTACTTC.